This entry describes one TCR beta chain. The observed sequence ends 3 residues before the CDR3 terminus, with the missing tail filled in from the germline J gene. This specimen belongs to a study of T cells in women clearing cervical HPV infection. Repertoires were generated with immunoSEQ multiplex PCR, while TCRdb's copy carries only in-frame clones and drops some. This repertoire includes tens of thousands of clones. CDR3 length: 14 residues. Germline V lookup: CDR1 SNHLY, CDR2 FYNNEI. V and J are TRBV2 and TRBJ1-2; 9 bases are a match to TRBD1. Input material: blood buffy coat. The TCR comes from a woman between 18 and 70 years old with a cervical HPV16 infection that either progressed to CIN3+ or cleared (not recorded which). The CDR3 loop is CASSGTQGAGGYTF. CDR3 DNA, as far as it was read: TGTGCCAGCAGCGGAACACAGGGGGCGGGGGGC. Variable domain in full (rest from reference TRBV2 and TRBJ1-2): EPEVTQTPSHQVTQMGQEVILRCVPISNHLYFYWYRQILGQKVEFLVSFYNNEISEKSEIFDDQFSVERPDGSNFTLKIRSTKLEDSAMYFCASSGTQGAGGYTFGSGTRLTVV.